Listed below are T cell receptor beta chains from one sample, sequenced in a study of regulatory T cells in long-lasting Graves disease. One entry per CDR3 protein results from TCRdb running MiXCR on the multiplex PCR reads. This table holds about 470,000 distinct CDR3 sequences, about 20% found once. Material: peripheral blood mononuclear cells (PBMCs), obtained when the disease was refractory, from a patient treated with antithyroid drugs. The receptor source for this set is a female donor with Graves disease. The CDR3 runs from the conserved cysteine through the conserved F or W.

v_call: TRBV12-3/TRBV12-4
j_call: TRBJ2-5
cdr3_aa: CASSLWGPSTQYF

v_call: TRBV5-1
j_call: TRBJ2-5
cdr3_aa: CASSRKVWKLIQETQYF

v_call: TRBV20-1
j_call: TRBJ2-1
cdr3_aa: CSARARQGRHNEQFF

v_call: TRBV28
j_call: TRBJ2-3
cdr3_aa: CASSSQEGRAADTQYF

v_call: TRBV6-2/TRBV6-3
j_call: TRBJ2-7
cdr3_aa: CASRYGLTYEQYF

v_call: TRBV24-1
j_call: TRBJ2-3
cdr3_aa: CATAVRAGGTTDTQYF

v_call: TRBV12-3/TRBV12-4
j_call: TRBJ2-7
cdr3_aa: CASSPGLAGREQYF

v_call: TRBV12-5
j_call: TRBJ1-1
cdr3_aa: CASGLVTGVHYYEAFF

v_call: TRBV10-1
j_call: TRBJ1-5
cdr3_aa: CASQLGQPQHF

v_call: TRBV10-3
j_call: TRBJ2-7
cdr3_aa: CAISGLGEGGEQYF

v_call: TRBV12-3/TRBV12-4
j_call: TRBJ2-5
cdr3_aa: CASAKGSGVRRYF

v_call: TRBV28
j_call: TRBJ2-3
cdr3_aa: CTSSWLAGLTDTQYF

v_call: TRBV12-3/TRBV12-4
j_call: TRBJ2-1
cdr3_aa: CASSSKGSGAGGGVDNEQFF

v_call: TRBV19
j_call: TRBJ1-2
cdr3_aa: CASSSRDVLGGYTF

v_call: TRBV27
j_call: TRBJ1-5
cdr3_aa: CASSLLTGGSDQPQHF

v_call: TRBV3-1
j_call: TRBJ1-1
cdr3_aa: CASSPTGTGGTEAFF

v_call: TRBV3-1
j_call: TRBJ2-4
cdr3_aa: CASSQPRLAGVGNIQYF

v_call: TRBV29-1
j_call: TRBJ1-2
cdr3_aa: CSVENTGGYTF

v_call: TRBV15
j_call: TRBJ1-4
cdr3_aa: CATGGQGGNEKLFF

v_call: TRBV12-3/TRBV12-4
j_call: TRBJ1-5
cdr3_aa: CASTMGGGQPQHF

v_call: TRBV28
j_call: TRBJ2-2
cdr3_aa: CASSTAGVSHTGELFF

v_call: TRBV7-8
j_call: TRBJ2-7
cdr3_aa: CASSSRTSGRYEQYF

v_call: TRBV11-2
j_call: TRBJ2-1
cdr3_aa: CASGAGGYNEQFF

v_call: TRBV29-1
j_call: TRBJ2-7
cdr3_aa: CSVGSGYEQYF

v_call: TRBV28
j_call: TRBJ1-5
cdr3_aa: CASSLGMGNQPQHF

v_call: TRBV18
j_call: TRBJ1-1
cdr3_aa: CASSRDEGREAFF

v_call: TRBV15
j_call: TRBJ2-2
cdr3_aa: CATSRESWQATGELFF

v_call: TRBV6-1
j_call: TRBJ2-7
cdr3_aa: CASSPDDSRPEQYF

v_call: TRBV28
j_call: TRBJ2-7
cdr3_aa: CASQAPYEQYF

v_call: TRBV6-5
j_call: TRBJ2-3
cdr3_aa: CASSYGATSTDTQYF

v_call: TRBV6-1
j_call: TRBJ2-6
cdr3_aa: CASGAPGQGASGANVLTF

v_call: TRBV30
j_call: TRBJ2-7
cdr3_aa: CAWSSSGYEQYF

v_call: TRBV3-1
j_call: TRBJ2-3
cdr3_aa: CASSPGLAEPYTDTQYF

v_call: TRBV11-2
j_call: TRBJ2-7
cdr3_aa: CASSSPAGYEQYF

v_call: TRBV6-1
j_call: TRBJ2-7
cdr3_aa: CASTSGSSGGFYEQYF

v_call: TRBV5-1
j_call: TRBJ2-1
cdr3_aa: CASSLGTSGNEQFF

v_call: TRBV7-2
j_call: TRBJ1-5
cdr3_aa: CASSRSKLRLDLLNQPQHF

v_call: TRBV9
j_call: TRBJ2-5
cdr3_aa: CASSVYGTRETQYF

v_call: TRBV30
j_call: TRBJ2-7
cdr3_aa: CAWKGANYEQYF

v_call: TRBV6-1
j_call: TRBJ1-1
cdr3_aa: CATWGGAAFF

v_call: TRBV29-1
j_call: TRBJ1-2
cdr3_aa: CSVRRGYTF

v_call: TRBV28
j_call: TRBJ1-1
cdr3_aa: CASSLSAQGLNTEAFF

v_call: TRBV10-3
j_call: TRBJ2-6
cdr3_aa: CAIRTDLSGANVLTF

v_call: TRBV19
j_call: TRBJ1-5
cdr3_aa: CASGQGSNQPQHF

v_call: TRBV28
j_call: TRBJ2-7
cdr3_aa: CASSPPGTSAEQYF

v_call: TRBV10-3
j_call: TRBJ1-1
cdr3_aa: CAIRGQQNTEAFF